This TCR beta chain emerged from a study of T cells expressing NK-cell markers (TCRdb year 2020). Looking at the study overall: Three sorted T-cell subsets (CD3+CD56+NKG2C+, CD3+CD56+NKG2C- and CD3+CD56-NKG2C+) from 7 to 9 donors had their TCR beta-chain repertoires profiled. Of the eight sequenced donors, seven were found to be HCMV-seropositive and one was found to be HCMV-seronegative. The eight sequenced donors were randomly selected healthy volunteers, three men and five women. Illumina HiSeq 2000/2500, MiSeq or NextSeq was used to sequence libraries as 2 x 150 bp reads.

To determine HCMV serostatus, a commercial ELISA kit was used to detect HCMV-specific IgG in serum. Ficoll density gradient centrifugation was used to isolate peripheral blood mononuclear cells from blood. Paper-wide results and their limitations: It remained unclear whether the expanded NKG2C-expressing T cell clones were specific for HCMV antigens. For about 6 donors, the dominant CD3+CD56+NKG2C+ clonotypes were among the top 10 CD8+ clonotypes and accounted for 1.0-7.0% of CD8+ T cells. Those dominant clonotypes were again the most abundant among CD3+CD56-NKG2C+ cells in several donors, at 28.3-60.1%.

Including the terminal cysteine and phenylalanine, the CDR3 comprises 14 residues. No DNA accompanies this entry. The germline V gene (reference sequence) specifies SGHKS as CDR1 and YYEKEE as CDR2. Sequencing was performed on an Illumina HiSeq 2000. TCR beta cDNA libraries were prepared using 5'RACE template switching, which introduced a universal primer site and unique molecular identifiers. cDNA synthesis was primed from the TCR beta constant segment and was followed by two successive PCR amplification steps. Per the source publication's procedure: MIGEC was used to demultiplex reads and group the reads by UMI, and MiTCR was used to assemble and quantify clonotypes. To exclude erroneous sequences, only TCR cDNA sequences supported by at least two reads were retained. Downstream repertoire analysis used the tcR package, and clonotypes were matched across fractions by CDR3 nucleotide sequence plus V segment. Antigen specificity was annotated against VDJdb with VDJmatch, allowing one amino acid substitution in CDR3. Each entry corresponds to one CDR3 protein sequence from reads that TCRdb reprocessed, and DNA is not given. TCRdb's processing, not the study's, gives the V and J calls here. This sample's table has entries for some 460,000 distinct CDR3 sequences. The ten largest make up almost 1.5% of the sample.

Comment on this clonotype: The clone's antigen remains unknown.

The sequenced sample was blood T cells: a sorted CD56 or NKG2C T cell subset, CD4+ or CD8+ T cells, or bulk PBMC T cells (not recorded which). The receptor was derived from a woman aged 45-59 years in good health. Donor details come from another sample of the same person, matched by shared clones. Recombination connected TRBV5-5 to TRBJ1-5. This receptor has the CDR3 CASSSPGATQPQHF.